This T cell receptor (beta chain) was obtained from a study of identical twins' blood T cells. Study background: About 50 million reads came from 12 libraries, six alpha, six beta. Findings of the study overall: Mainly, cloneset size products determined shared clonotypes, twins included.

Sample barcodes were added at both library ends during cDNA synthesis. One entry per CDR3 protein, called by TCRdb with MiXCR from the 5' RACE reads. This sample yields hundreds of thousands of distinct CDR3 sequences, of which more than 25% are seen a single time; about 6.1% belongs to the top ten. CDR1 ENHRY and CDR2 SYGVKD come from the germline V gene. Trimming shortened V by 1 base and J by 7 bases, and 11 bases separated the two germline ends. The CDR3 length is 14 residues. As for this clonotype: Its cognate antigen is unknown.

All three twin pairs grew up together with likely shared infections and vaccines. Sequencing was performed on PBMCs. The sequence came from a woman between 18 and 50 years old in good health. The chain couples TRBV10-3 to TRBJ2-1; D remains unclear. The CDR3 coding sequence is TGTGCCATCAGTGAGTTATCCGTGTCGAATGAGCAGTTCTTC. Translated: CAISELSVSNEQFF.